A single sample is the source of the 10 T cell receptor beta chains below, sequenced in a study of identifying expanded T cells in peripheral blood. Repertoires were generated with immunoSEQ multiplex PCR, while TCRdb's copy carries only in-frame clones and drops some. The table records fewer than 130,000 clones, more than 85% of them present only once. The sequencing sample was made of blood. These receptors originate from a person aged 18 to 70 in good health.

V is TRBV7-7 and J is TRBJ2-3, with D unresolved. The V gene's germline CDR1 is SSHAT and CDR2 FNYEAQ (reference sequence). The CDR3 totals 14 residues. Trimming pared 2 bases from V and 4 bases from J, leaving 10 bases between. CDR3 amino acids: CASSLSLVPDTQYF. The CDR3 coding sequence is TGTGCCAGCAGCTTAAGCCTGGTGCCAGATACGCAGTATTTT. The full variable domain, completed using reference TRBV7-7 and TRBJ2-3, is GAGVSQSPRYKVTKRGQDVTLRCDPISSHATLYWYQQALGQGPEFLTYFNYEAQPDKSGLPSDRFSAERPEGSISTLTIQRTEQRDSAMYRCASSLSLVPDTQYFGPGTRLTVL.

This clone was counted a few times. The J gene is TRBJ2-2, the V gene TRBV10-3; possibly TRBD1 for D (6 bases). V lost 4 bases to trimming and J lost 1 base, with 7 bases between them. This CDR3 has 14 amino acids. Germline assignment: CDR1 ENHRY and CDR2 SYGVKD. The DNA for the CDR3 is TGTGCCATCAGTGGAGGGGGGAACACCGGGGAGCTGTTTTTT. Its translation: CAISGGGNTGELFF.

V and J are TRBV2 and TRBJ1-1, with 7 bases fitting TRBD1. This CDR3 has 12 residues. J lost 4 bases, V lost 6 bases, and 2 bases had no gene match. In germline, CDR1 is SNHLY, CDR2 FYNNEI. The CDR3 nucleotides read TGTGCCAGCAGCGGGGACAGCACTGAAGCTTTCTTT. Translating gives CASSGDSTEAFF. The full variable domain, completed using reference TRBV2 and TRBJ1-1, is EPEVTQTPSHQVTQMGQEVILRCVPISNHLYFYWYRQILGQKVEFLVSFYNNEISEKSEIFDDQFSVERPDGSNFTLKIRSTKLEDSAMYFCASSGDSTEAFFGQGTRLTVV.

Notes on this clone: Compared with germline, one end of the junction differs, possibly owing to a read error. The rearrangement uses TRBV7-2 and TRBJ2-2, with D tentatively TRBD1 (6 bases). The CDR3 extends over 13 amino acids. CDR1 SGHTA and CDR2 FQGNSA come from the germline V gene. Here the CDR3 DNA reads TGTGCCAGCAGCCAACAGGGTACCGAGGAGCTGTTTTTT. Translating gives CASSQQGTEELFF.

V is TRBV15 and J is TRBJ2-5, with a possible D match to TRBD1 (5 bases). Germline V CDR1 and CDR2: LNHNV, YYDKDF (reference sequence). V lost 7 bases to trimming and J lost 4 bases, with 13 bases between them. CDR3 length: 13 residues. CDR3 protein: CATTPGLRETQYF. CDR3 DNA sequence: TGTGCCACCACCCCAGGGCTACGAGAGACCCAGTACTTC.

V and J are TRBV11-1 and TRBJ2-3, with D unresolved. CDR3 length: 13 amino acids. Trimming took 5 bases from V and 2 from J, leaving 8 bases between them. Germline V gives CDR1 SGHAT, CDR2 FQDESV (reference sequence). CDR3 in amino acids: CASSQSYTDTQYF. The CDR3 nucleotides are TGTGCCAGCAGCCAATCCTACACAGATACGCAGTATTTT. Complete variable domain (other parts from reference TRBV11-1 and TRBJ2-3): EAEVAQSPRYKITEKSQAVAFWCDPISGHATLYWYRQILGQGPELLVQFQDESVVDDSQLPKDRFSAERLKGVDSTLKIQPAELGDSAMYLCASSQSYTDTQYFGPGTRLTVL.

The genes are TRBV5-6 and TRBJ2-4; tentative D call: TRBD1 (5 bases). The CDR3 is made up of 14 amino acids. Germline CDR1 and CDR2: SGHDT and YYEEEE. Between the trimmed V and J ends, which lost 0 bases and 5 bases, there was a span of 9 bases. DNA of the CDR3: TGTGCCAGCAGCTTGGGGGGCCGGCAAAACATTCAGTACTTC. Its protein product is CASSLGGRQNIQYF.

This chain uses TRBV6-1 with TRBJ2-5; TRBD1 aligns across 7 bases. CDR3 length equals 16 residues. V lost 2 bases, J lost 0 bases, and 6 bases stayed unmatched. Germline V lookup: CDR1 MNHNS, CDR2 SASEGT. In DNA, the CDR3 is TGTGCCAGCAGTGAATCCGCGACAGGGTACCAAGAGACCCAGTACTTC. Translation gives CASSESATGYQETQYF.

This chain connects TRBV10-3 to TRBJ2-1; 9 nucleotides align to TRBD2. This CDR3 has 16 residues. From germline, CDR1 is ENHRY and CDR2 SYGVKD. With 0 bases clipped from V and 7 bases from J, the junction kept 7 bases outside the gene matches. CDR3 residues: CAISESLRGGRNEQFF. CDR3 sequence (DNA): TGTGCCATCAGTGAGTCTCTGCGGGGGGGCCGGAATGAGCAGTTCTTC.

This chain connects TRBV27 to TRBJ2-3, with 8 bases lining up with TRBD2. J lost 6 bases, V lost 8 bases, and 16 bases had no gene match. This CDR3 has 16 residues. Germline V CDR1 and CDR2: MNHEY, SMNVEV (reference sequence). The chain's CDR3 is CASRRGGRGVPDTQYF. CDR3 nucleotides: TGTGCCAGCCGACGCGGGGGGCGGGGGGTCCCGGATACGCAGTATTTT.